A selection of T cell receptor beta chains follows, all from one sample in a study of blood T cells in healthy people across ages. TCRdb ran MiXCR on the 5' RACE reads and lists one entry per CDR3 protein. The table lists around 800,000 distinct CDR3 sequences, 55% to 65% of them singletons. Sample: blood. Source of these receptors: a young man in good health. CDR3s include the opening cysteine and the closing phenylalanine or tryptophan. The D gene is left open where the match is weak. The size entry is marked missing in some rows and otherwise reads once, few, many or a size class.

d_gene	abundance	v_gene	len	j_gene	CDR3nt	CDR3aa
NA	NA	TRBV7-2	16	TRBJ1-1	TGTGCCGGCAGCCCGGCGTTTGGGGGGGCGCATACTGAAGCTTTCTTT	CAGSPAFGGAHTEAFF
NA	NA	TRBV7-2	12	TRBJ2-3	TGTGCCAGCAGCTTAAACGGGCAGACGCAGTATTTT	CASSLNGQTQYF
NA	few	TRBV7-9	13	TRBJ1-2	TGTGCCAGCAGCTTAAACAGGGACAATGGCTACACCTTC	CASSLNRDNGYTF
TRBD1	NA	TRBV29-1	13	TRBJ1-6	TGCAGCGCTGGGACAGATCGGACTTCACCCCTCCACTTT	CSAGTDRTSPLHF
NA	NA	TRBV20-1	19	TRBJ2-5	TGCAGTGCTCGCTATGGGGCTCTTGTGGCGGGCCCCTTCCAAGAGACCCAGTACTTC	CSARYGALVAGPFQETQYF
TRBD1	NA	TRBV5-1	15	TRBJ2-7	TGCGCCAGCAGCTGGACAGGGGTAACGTACAATGAGCAGTACTTC	CASSWTGVTYNEQYF
NA	NA	TRBV29-1	14	TRBJ2-2	TGCAGCGTTAATGCGGGGAGCAGAACCGGGGAGCTGTTTTTT	CSVNAGSRTGELFF
NA	NA	TRBV30	13	TRBJ1-4	TGTGCCGCAGACCTGGATAAGGAGGAAAAACTGTTTTTT	CAADLDKEEKLFF
NA	few	TRBV6-2/TRBV6-3	12	TRBJ2-1	TGTGCCAGCAGCGGACAGTCTGATCGTCAGTTCTTC	CASSGQSDRQFF
NA	NA	TRBV25-1	13	TRBJ1-2	TGTGCCAGCAGCGTAGGGGGGGTCACTGGCTACACCTTC	CASSVGGVTGYTF
NA	few	TRBV7-2	16	TRBJ1-2	TGTGCCAGCAGCCCCCTCAGCGGGCGGCCAAACTATGGCTACACCTTC	CASSPLSGRPNYGYTF
TRBD2	NA	TRBV7-2	15	TRBJ2-3	TGTGCCAGCAGCTTAGTTAGCGGGGGAATAGATACGCAGTATTTT	CASSLVSGGIDTQYF
NA	NA	TRBV27	14	TRBJ2-7	TGTGCCAGCAGTTTCCCCGACCGGGGGAATGAGCAGTACTTC	CASSFPDRGNEQYF
TRBD1	NA	TRBV5-1	19	TRBJ2-7	TGCGCCAGCAGCTTGGAGAGGGGACAGGGGCCCGCTCACATCTACGAGCAGTACTTC	CASSLERGQGPAHIYEQYF
NA	NA	TRBV10-3	17	TRBJ1-1	TGTGCCATCAGTGAGTCGGGGCAGGGAGGTGAAACAGGTGGAGCTTTCTTT	CAISESGQGGETGGAFF
NA	few	TRBV12-3/TRBV12-4	13	TRBJ1-1	TGTGCCAGCCTTGGAGGGATGAACACTGAAGCTTTCTTT	CASLGGMNTEAFF
TRBD1	NA	TRBV7-3	18	TRBJ1-2	TGTGCCAGCAGCTTTAATCCCGGGACAGGGGGCCTGGGCTATGGCTACACCTTC	CASSFNPGTGGLGYGYTF
TRBD2	NA	TRBV4-3	17	TRBJ2-3	TGCGCCAGCAGCCAAGAAGGCCTAGCGGGGGTTATAGATACGCAGTATTTT	CASSQEGLAGVIDTQYF
TRBD2	many	TRBV4-2	15	TRBJ2-7	TGTGCCAGCAGCCCCGAGACTAGCGGGGTTAACGAGCAGTACTTC	CASSPETSGVNEQYF
NA	NA	TRBV20-1	15	TRBJ2-4	TGCAGTGCTAGAGAACCGTCCGGGGCAAAAAACATTCAGTACTTC	CSAREPSGAKNIQYF
TRBD1	few	TRBV15	16	TRBJ2-3	TGTGCCACCAGCAGAATCTCAACAGGGGTCACAGATACGCAGTATTTT	CATSRISTGVTDTQYF
NA	few	TRBV4-3	15	TRBJ2-4	TGCGCCAGCAGCCCCCGACCGCTAGCCAAAAACATTCAGTACTTC	CASSPRPLAKNIQYF
TRBD2	once	TRBV5-1	16	TRBJ2-5	TGCGCCAGCAGCTCCGAACTAGCGGGGGAAGGAGAGACCCAGTACTTC	CASSSELAGEGETQYF
TRBD1	few	TRBV4-3	15	TRBJ2-3	TGCGCCAGCAGCCCCGGGACAGGGGTTACAGATACGCAGTATTTT	CASSPGTGVTDTQYF
NA	NA	TRBV25-1	13	TRBJ2-3	TGTGCCAGCAGTGAAGCGCCTCTGGATACGCAGTATTTT	CASSEAPLDTQYF
TRBD2	NA	TRBV6-2/TRBV6-3	16	TRBJ2-3	TGTGCCAGCAGAAGCGGGACTAGCGGGGTCACAGATACGCAGTATTTT	CASRSGTSGVTDTQYF
TRBD2	NA	TRBV7-2	17	TRBJ2-3	TGTGCCAGCAGCTTAGCTGGTCGGACTAGTTTTATAGATACGCAGTATTTT	CASSLAGRTSFIDTQYF
TRBD2	NA	TRBV29-1	12	TRBJ2-1	TGCAGCGGTAGCGGGGGTCTCAATGAGCAGTTCTTC	CSGSGGLNEQFF
NA	NA	TRBV10-3	13	TRBJ1-2	TGTGCCATCAGTCCGGACGGAGGGAATGGCTACACCTTC	CAISPDGGNGYTF
TRBD2	many	TRBV20-1	15	TRBJ2-7	TGCAGTGCTAGAGCCGGGACTAGCGAGGGAATAGGGCAGTACTTC	CSARAGTSEGIGQYF
NA	NA	TRBV29-1	12	TRBJ2-7	TGCAGCTTTACTGGGCAGGCCTACGAGCAGTACTTC	CSFTGQAYEQYF
TRBD1	NA	TRBV12-3/TRBV12-4	15	TRBJ2-1	TGTGCCAGCAGTAAAGACAGGGGTCTTGGAGTTGAGCAGTTCTTC	CASSKDRGLGVEQFF
NA	NA	TRBV11-2	15	TRBJ1-4	TGTGCCAGCAGCACCCGGGGAGGGGAGGGAGAAAAACTGTTTTTT	CASSTRGGEGEKLFF
TRBD2	few	TRBV7-8	13	TRBJ2-1	TGTGCCAGCAGCCCAGGGACTAGCGGTAAGCAGTTCTTC	CASSPGTSGKQFF
NA	NA	TRBV4-2	15	TRBJ2-1	TGTGCCAGCAGCCAAGATATTAACGTGGCTTCTGAGCAGTTCTTC	CASSQDINVASEQFF